A single T cell receptor beta chain is shown here with its context. Enrolment of Seattle patients took place during active infection, and they were followed longitudinally. This record belongs to a study of blood T cell repertoires in COVID-19. Study-level information: Samples came from the United States, Italy and Spain, spanning acute and convalescent COVID-19. Sources were T cells, B-cell-depleted T cells, or PBMCs; the material itself was cDNA or gDNA.

Authors' processing steps: Using reference gene primer amplification, nucleated cell counts were estimated. The table came from immunoSEQ multiplex PCR; TCRdb's copy has only in-frame clones and leaves some out. V, J and clone size were drawn from that table, and D and trimming were deduced from the DNA. The sample includes 150,000 to 200,000 clones, around 90% of them seen just once. Trimming at V came to 3 bases and at J to 5 bases, leaving 7 bases not matched to a gene. There are 15 residues in the CDR3. Germline values: CDR1 LNHDA, CDR2 SQIVND (reference sequence). The sequencing input was peripheral blood. This TCR was recovered from an elderly woman with COVID-19, enrolled during active disease. This chain connects TRBV19 to TRBJ1-5, with TRBD1 identical over 7 bases. The CDR3 DNA follows: TGTGCCAGTAGTATCGGCCGGGACAGACATCAGCCCCAGCATTTT. Translation gives CASSIGRDRHQPQHF. Complete variable domain (other parts from reference TRBV19 and TRBJ1-5): DGGITQSPKYLFRKEGQNVTLSCEQNLNHDAMYWYRQDPGQGLRLIYYSQIVNDFQKGDIAEGYSVSREKKESFPLTVTSAQKNPTAFYLCASSIGRDRHQPQHFGDGTRLSIL.